The 17 T cell receptor beta chains below were found in one sample sequenced in a study of a mutant IDH1 vaccine in newly diagnosed glioma. Their specific antigens are unknown. Assay used: immunoSEQ multiplex PCR; TCRdb lists only in-frame clones, some missing. Of 45,000 to 60,000 clones listed, around 80% are singletons. Noted time point: week 5, during vaccination. Vaccinated patients received 300 ug of mutant IDH1 20-mer peptide per dose, with topical imiquimod. Sequencing used PBMCs, obtained from a glioma patient whose treatment included an IDH1 peptide vaccine. These receptor sequences come from a man aged 45-60 years with glioma.

The count of this clone is one. The J gene is TRBJ1-6, the V gene TRBV27, with a tentative D call TRBD1 (6 bases). Per germline, CDR1 MNHEY and CDR2 SMNVEV (reference sequence). The CDR3 spans 16 residues. V was shortened by 8 bases and J by 0 bases, with 14 bases between the two germline ends. The CDR3 spells CASGRTESSYNSPLHF. In nucleotides, the CDR3 is TGTGCCAGCGGCCGGACAGAGAGCTCCTATAATTCACCCCTCCACTTT.

This clone showed up just a few times. The chain carries TRBV4-1 and TRBJ2-1, with D maybe TRBD1 (6 bases). In germline, CDR1 is MGHRA, CDR2 YSYEKL. Trimming removed 3 bases at V and 0 bases at J, with 15 bases between. This CDR3 contains 17 residues. CDR3 sequence reads: CASSQKGQGSSYNEQFF. The CDR3, as DNA: TGCGCCAGCAGCCAGAAAGGGCAGGGGAGCTCCTACAATGAGCAGTTCTTC.

This clone was seen just once. The V gene is TRBV4-1, the J gene TRBJ2-1; no clear D. V was trimmed by 1 base and J by 7 bases, leaving 5 bases between them. The germline gives CDR1 MGHRA, CDR2 YSYEKL. The CDR3 length is 12 residues. The CDR3 spells CASSQVRNEQFF. The CDR3 DNA reads as TGCGCCAGCAGCCAAGTTCGAAATGAGCAGTTCTTC.

V and J are TRBV12-1 and TRBJ1-4; the table's D call, TRBD1, has no DNA check behind it. TRBV12-1 is given as a pseudogene. The length of the CDR3 is 14 residues. The CDR3 spells CASRLGQGGEKLFF. CDR3 DNA sequence: TGTGCCAGCAGGTTGGGACAGGGGGGAGAAAAACTGTTTTTT.

J is TRBJ2-7 and V is TRBV6-1; D unresolved. CDR1 and CDR2 (germline): MNHNS, SASEGT. The CDR3 consists of 12 residues. With 5 bases removed from V and 6 bases from J, the gap between germline ends came to 11 bases. CDR3 coding DNA: TGTGCCAGCAGTACGGTAGGGTTCGAGCAGTACTTC. This codes for CASSTVGFEQYF.

The rearrangement joins TRBV7-8 to TRBJ2-3; D gene ambiguous. V lost 5 bases, J lost 2 bases, and 11 bases lay in between. Germline-derived CDR1 and CDR2 are SGHVS and FQNEAQ. The CDR3 consists of 14 residues. The DNA for the CDR3 is TGTGCCAGCAGCCCAAGAGACTCCACAGATACGCAGTATTTT. The encoded protein is CASSPRDSTDTQYF.

Here the CDR3 reads CASSLADRNRQPQHF. DNA of the CDR3: TGTGCCAGCAGCTTAGCTGACAGGAATCGTCAGCCCCAGCATTTT. The chain couples TRBV7-8 to TRBJ1-5; possibly TRBD1 for D (6 bases). V dropped 0 bases and J dropped 6 bases, with 12 bases sitting between them. Per germline, CDR1 SGHVS and CDR2 FQNEAQ. The CDR3 extends over 15 amino acids.

Judged by abundance, this clone is medium-sized. The chain couples TRBV30 to TRBJ1-5; TRBD1 aligns across 10 bases. Germline CDR1 and CDR2: GTSNPN and SVGIG (reference sequence). The CDR3 sequence is 17 residues long. The trim removed 2 bases at V and 2 bases at J, leaving 9 bases unmatched. The CDR3: CAWSFGDRGDGNQPQHF. In DNA, the CDR3 is TGTGCCTGGAGTTTCGGGGACAGGGGTGATGGCAATCAGCCCCAGCATTTT.

V is TRBV30 and J is TRBJ1-6; D gene uncertain. CDR3 size: 16 residues. Germline V gene data show CDR1 as GTSNPN and CDR2 as SVGIG (reference sequence). Deletions cut 0 bases from V and 2 bases from J, with 11 bases between. The CDR3 is CAWSVLAEAYNSPLHF. DNA for the CDR3: TGTGCCTGGAGTGTACTGGCCGAGGCCTATAATTCACCCCTCCACTTT.

The chain links TRBV5-1 to TRBJ1-1; D is unclear. With 4 bases removed from V and 1 base from J, the gap between germline ends came to 14 bases. The CDR3 is 15 residues long. CDR1 is SGHRS and CDR2 is YFSETQ in the germline V gene. CDR3 nucleotides: TGCGCCAGCAGCGTCCGGGAAGCTCGGAACACTGAAGCTTTCTTT. Translation gives CASSVREARNTEAFF.

The CDR3 here is CASSPGRYGGQYF. The CDR3 DNA reads as TGTGCCAGCAGTCCCGGAAGGTATGGGGGGCAGTACTTC. The chain carries TRBV6-5 and TRBJ2-7; TRBD1 or TRBD2 may be the D gene (5 bases each). The CDR3 length is 13 residues. Trimming pared 5 bases from V and 9 bases from J, leaving 17 bases between. Germline CDR1 reads MNHEY; CDR2 reads SVGAGI.

The V call is TRBV7-9, the J call TRBJ2-5, with D hard to call. CDR1 and CDR2 (germline): SEHNR, FQNEAQ (reference sequence). V was trimmed by 5 bases and J by 4 bases, leaving 17 bases between them. The length of the CDR3 is 15 residues. The CDR3 protein is CASSHGPGNRETQYF. Written as DNA, the CDR3 is TGTGCCAGCAGCCACGGTCCCGGTAACCGAGAGACCCAGTACTTC. Full variable domain (rest looked up from reference TRBV7-9 and TRBJ2-5): DTGVSQNPRHKITKRGQNVTFRCDPISEHNRLYWYRQTLGQGPEFLTYFQNEAQLEKSRLLSDRFSAERPKGSFSTLEIQRTEQGDSAMYLCASSHGPGNRETQYFGPGTRLLVL.

The CDR3 sequence: CASSRQGADGYTF. CDR3 coding DNA: TGTGCCAGCAGCCGTCAGGGGGCCGATGGCTACACCTTC. The V call is TRBV7-2, the J call TRBJ1-2; 8 bases align to TRBD1. This CDR3 region has 13 residues. J was trimmed by 6 bases and V by 5 bases; bases with no gene match: 5. CDR1 is SGHTA, CDR2 FQGNSA, per germline.

The J gene is TRBJ1-2, the V gene TRBV19; D not resolved. Germline V gene lookup returns CDR1 LNHDA and CDR2 SQIVND (reference sequence). Deletions cut 5 bases from V and 8 bases from J, with 21 bases between. The CDR3 sequence is 15 residues long. CDR3 sequence: CASSVWRESWEGYTF. DNA for the CDR3: TGTGCCAGTAGTGTATGGAGGGAGAGTTGGGAAGGCTACACCTTC.

This rearrangement joins TRBV11-1 to TRBJ1-1, with 8 positions matching TRBD1. Germline loops: CDR1 SGHAT, CDR2 FQDESV (reference sequence). The CDR3 runs 14 residues. Trimming cost V 5 bases and J 2 bases; bases outside gene matches: 4. The CDR3, as DNA: TGTGCCAGCAGCACCACAGGGGGAAACACTGAAGCTTTCTTT. As protein: CASSTTGGNTEAFF.

This clone was found once. The chain uses TRBV2 and TRBJ1-4, with TRBD1 matching 7 bases. The trim removed 5 bases at V and 3 bases at J, leaving 3 bases unmatched. Germline values: CDR1 SNHLY, CDR2 FYNNEI. This CDR3 spans 14 amino acids. CDR3 nucleotides: TGTGCCAGCAGTAACAGGGGAGCTAATGAAAAACTGTTTTTT. It translates to CASSNRGANEKLFF.

This sequence joins TRBV7-8 and TRBJ1-1; D perhaps matches TRBD1 (6 bases). The CDR3 covers 15 residues. The germline V and J ends were trimmed by 0 bases and 5 bases, with 13 bases remaining between them. CDR1 is SGHVS, CDR2 FQNEAQ, per germline. As DNA, the CDR3 is TGTGCCAGCAGCTTAGCGCCAGGGGTCAGGACTGAAGCTTTCTTT. Translated, it gives CASSLAPGVRTEAFF.